The text below deals with one TCR beta chain. Its antigen is unidentified. The PCR employed 60 Vbeta primers together with 13 Jbeta primers. The method was immunoSEQ multiplex PCR; TCRdb's version includes in-frame clones alone and lacks a portion of them. This sample yields some 44,000 clones, of which about 90% are seen a single time; 8% belongs to the top ten. This CDR3 is 15 amino acids long. The V gene's germline CDR1 is SGHDN and CDR2 FVKESK. The V gene lost 8 bases and the J gene lost 0 bases, with 15 bases spanning the gap. This specimen belongs to a study of cytomegalovirus exposure and HLA in healthy donors. Study-wide results and limits: A previous analysis found most TCR beta V segments productive roughly 87% or roughly 30% of the time. High specificity and sensitivity for cytomegalovirus status were reported for the classifier. Later analysis associated a missense DCLRE1C variant with TCR beta V- and J-gene trimming.

The sequencing sample was made of PBMCs. The TCR sequence derives from a woman aged 40 to 50 in good health and CMV-seropositive. The V and J genes are TRBV14 and TRBJ2-3; D not certain. The CDR3 sequence is CASSYSTTSTDTQYF. The DNA of the CDR3 is TGTGCCAGCTCCTACAGTACAACTAGCACAGATACGCAGTATTTT. Looking up the rest from reference TRBV14 and TRBJ2-3 gives the full variable domain: EAGVTQFPSHSVIEKGQTVTLRCDPISGHDNLYWYRRVMGKEIKFLLHFVKESKQDESGMPNNRFLAERTGGTYSTLKVQPAELEDSGVYFCASSYSTTSTDTQYFGPGTRLTVL.